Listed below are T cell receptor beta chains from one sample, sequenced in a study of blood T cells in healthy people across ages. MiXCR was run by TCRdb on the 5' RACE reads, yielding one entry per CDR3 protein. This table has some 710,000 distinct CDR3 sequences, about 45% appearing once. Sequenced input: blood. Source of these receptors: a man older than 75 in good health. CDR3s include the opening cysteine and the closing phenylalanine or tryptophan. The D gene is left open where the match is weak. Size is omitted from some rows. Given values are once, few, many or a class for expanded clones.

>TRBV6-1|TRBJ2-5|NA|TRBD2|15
CASSLVQAGVETQYF
TGTGCCAGCAGTTTGGTCCAAGCGGGAGTAGAGACCCAGTACTTC
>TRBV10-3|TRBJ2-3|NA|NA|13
CAISERVQDTQYF
TGTGCCATCAGTGAGCGAGTACAAGATACGCAGTATTTT
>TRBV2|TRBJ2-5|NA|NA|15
CASSVAGFSYNEQYF
TGTGCCAGCAGTGTGGCGGGATTCTCCTACAATGAGCAGTACTTC
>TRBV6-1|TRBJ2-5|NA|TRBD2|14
CAAQSSGRQETQYF
TGTGCAGCCCAATCGAGCGGGAGGCAAGAGACCCAGTACTTC
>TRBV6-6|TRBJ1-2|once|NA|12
CASHDINYGYTF
TGTGCCAGCCACGACATTAACTATGGCTACACCTTC
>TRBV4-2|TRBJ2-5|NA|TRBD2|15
CAGSQVVLAGVEQYF
TGTGCCGGCAGCCAAGTGGTCCTAGCGGGGGTTGAGCAGTACTTC
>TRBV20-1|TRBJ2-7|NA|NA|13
CSARGDQHYEQYF
TGCAGTGCTAGAGGGGATCAGCACTACGAGCAGTACTTC
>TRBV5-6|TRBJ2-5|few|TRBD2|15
CASSLPGLAQETQYF
TGTGCCAGCAGTTTACCGGGACTAGCCCAAGAGACCCAGTACTTC
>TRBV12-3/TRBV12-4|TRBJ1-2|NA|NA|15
CASSLARGGDYGYTF
TGTGCCAGCAGTTTAGCGAGAGGGGGGGACTATGGCTACACCTTC
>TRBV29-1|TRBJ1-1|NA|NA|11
CSADRATEAFF
TGCAGCGCTGACAGAGCCACTGAAGCTTTCTTT
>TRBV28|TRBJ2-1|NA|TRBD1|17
CASSTLTGGKSYNEQFF
TGTGCCAGCAGTACCTTAACAGGGGGCAAGTCCTACAATGAGCAGTTCTTC
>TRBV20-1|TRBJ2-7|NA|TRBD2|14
CSATLPSGTYEQYF
TGCAGTGCTACCTTGCCTAGCGGGACCTACGAGCAGTACTTC
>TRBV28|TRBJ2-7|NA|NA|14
CASSWAWGGYEQYF
TGTGCCAGCAGCTGGGCCTGGGGTGGGTACGAGCAGTACTTC
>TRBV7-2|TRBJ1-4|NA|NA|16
CASSLRPGPTNEKLFF
TGTGCCAGCAGCTTAAGACCAGGGCCAACTAATGAAAAACTGTTTTTT
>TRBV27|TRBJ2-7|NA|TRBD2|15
CASSQLAGRYNEQYF
TGTGCCAGCAGCCAACTAGCGGGAAGGTACAATGAGCAGTACTTC
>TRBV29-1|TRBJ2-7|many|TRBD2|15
CSVALAGGPSYEQYF
TGCAGCGTTGCATTAGCGGGAGGCCCTAGCTACGAGCAGTACTTC
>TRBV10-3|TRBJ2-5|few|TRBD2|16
CAITTPRAGSPNEQYF
TGTGCCATCACCACACCCAGAGCGGGATCACCCAATGAGCAGTACTTC
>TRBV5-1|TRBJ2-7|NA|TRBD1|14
CASSLVQGLHEQYF
TGCGCCAGCAGCCTGGTACAGGGGTTACACGAGCAGTACTTC
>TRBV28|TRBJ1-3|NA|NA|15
CASTALRGPGNTIYF
TGTGCCAGCACCGCACTCCGGGGTCCTGGAAACACCATATATTTT
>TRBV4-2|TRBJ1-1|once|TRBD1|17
CASSHGQGTPGDTEAFF
TGTGCCAGCAGCCATGGACAGGGGACCCCAGGTGACACTGAAGCTTTCTTT
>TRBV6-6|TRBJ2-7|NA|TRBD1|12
CASGDRATEQYF
TGTGCCAGCGGGGACAGGGCAACCGAGCAGTACTTC
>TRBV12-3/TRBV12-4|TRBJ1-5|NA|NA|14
CASSSRSLGQPQHF
TGTGCCAGCAGTTCCAGGTCCTTGGGTCAGCCCCAGCATTTT
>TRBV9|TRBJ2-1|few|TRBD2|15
CASSVESGSSNEQFF
TGTGCCAGCAGCGTAGAAAGCGGGAGCAGCAATGAGCAGTTCTTC
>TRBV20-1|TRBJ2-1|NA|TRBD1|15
CSARVTGQGYNEQFF
TGCAGTGCTAGAGTAACGGGACAGGGTTACAATGAGCAGTTCTTC
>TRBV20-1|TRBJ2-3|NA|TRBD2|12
CSVQRGADTQYF
TGCAGTGTCCAGCGGGGGGCGGATACGCAGTATTTT
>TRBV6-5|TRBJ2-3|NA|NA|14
CASMRTASTDTQYF
TGTGCCAGCATGAGGACAGCTAGCACAGATACGCAGTATTTT
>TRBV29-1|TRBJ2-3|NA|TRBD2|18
CSVEDFGGTSGGTDTQYF
TGCAGCGTTGAAGATTTTGGGGGGACTAGCGGGGGAACAGATACGCAGTATTTT
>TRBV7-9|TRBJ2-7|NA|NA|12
CASSLRVEEQYF
TGTGCCAGCAGCTTACGGGTGGAAGAGCAGTACTTC
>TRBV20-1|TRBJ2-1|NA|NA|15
CSATRLVGSLGEQFF
TGCAGTGCAACCCGACTAGTCGGGTCACTCGGAGAGCAGTTCTTC
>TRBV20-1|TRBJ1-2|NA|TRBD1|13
CSARRDRGYGYTF
TGCAGTGCTAGAAGGGACAGAGGCTATGGCTACACCTTC
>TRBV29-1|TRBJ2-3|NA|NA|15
CSVLGAGEKGDTQYF
TGCAGCGTCCTGGGGGCGGGAGAGAAGGGAGATACGCAGTATTTT
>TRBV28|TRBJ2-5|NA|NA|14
CASSFQGIQETQYF
TGTGCCAGCAGTTTCCAGGGGATCCAAGAGACCCAGTACTTC
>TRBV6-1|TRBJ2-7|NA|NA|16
CASSEGLDAAYNEQYF
TGTGCCAGCAGTGAAGGTCTGGACGCCGCCTACAATGAGCAGTACTTC
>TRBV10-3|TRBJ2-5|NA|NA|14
CAISDPGPQETQYF
TGTGCCATCAGTGACCCGGGGCCCCAAGAGACCCAGTACTTC
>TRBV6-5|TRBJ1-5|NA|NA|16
CASSPGIWVRNQPQHF
TGTGCCAGCAGCCCTGGAATTTGGGTACGGAATCAGCCCCAGCATTTT
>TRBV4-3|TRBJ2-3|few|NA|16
CASSHGPSTPPDTQYF
TGCGCCAGCAGCCACGGCCCCTCAACGCCTCCAGATACGCAGTATTTT
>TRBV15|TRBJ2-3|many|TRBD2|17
CATSRALAGDRADTQYF
TGTGCCACCAGCAGAGCTCTAGCGGGAGATCGGGCAGATACGCAGTATTTT
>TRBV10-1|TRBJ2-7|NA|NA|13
CASQTRDGYEQYF
TGCGCCAGCCAAACCCGGGACGGCTACGAGCAGTACTTC
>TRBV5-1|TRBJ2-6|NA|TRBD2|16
CASSLPTSGRANVLTF
TGCGCCAGCAGCTTACCCACTAGCGGGAGGGCCAACGTCCTGACTTTC
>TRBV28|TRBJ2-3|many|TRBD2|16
CASSSPPSGATDTQYF
TGTGCCAGCAGTTCCCCCCCTAGCGGGGCCACAGATACGCAGTATTTT
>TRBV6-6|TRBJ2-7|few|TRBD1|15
CASSYGGQGTYEQYF
TGTGCCAGCAGTTACGGGGGACAGGGGACCTACGAGCAGTACTTC
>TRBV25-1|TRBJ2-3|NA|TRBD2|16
CASSSEASGSTDTQYF
TGTGCCAGCAGTTCTGAGGCTAGCGGTAGCACAGATACGCAGTATTTT
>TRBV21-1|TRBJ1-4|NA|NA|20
CASSKVRTECSWGGFEKLFF
TGTGCCAGCAGCAAAGTTCGAACCGAATGTTCTTGGGGAGGCTTTGAAAAACTGTTTTTT
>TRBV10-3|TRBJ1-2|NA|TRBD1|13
CAIRGQDNYGYTF
TGTGCCATCAGGGGACAGGATAACTATGGCTACACCTTC
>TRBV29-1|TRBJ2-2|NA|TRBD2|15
CSVDRWGGNTGELFF
TGCAGCGTTGACCGCTGGGGGGGAAACACCGGGGAGCTGTTTTTT
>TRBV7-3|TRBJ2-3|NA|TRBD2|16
CASSPGRGPGADTQYF
TGTGCCAGCAGCCCCGGGAGGGGCCCTGGGGCAGATACGCAGTATTTT
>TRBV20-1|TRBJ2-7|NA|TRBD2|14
CSASGLAGGYEQYF
TGCAGTGCCTCGGGACTAGCGGGGGGCTACGAGCAGTACTTC
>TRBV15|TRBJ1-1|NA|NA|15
CATSRDRDPGTEAFF
TGTGCCACCAGCAGAGATAGGGACCCTGGCACTGAAGCTTTCTTT
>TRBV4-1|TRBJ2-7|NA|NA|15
CASSSTSGWAYEQYF
TGCGCCAGCAGCTCCACTTCAGGGTGGGCCTACGAGCAGTACTTC
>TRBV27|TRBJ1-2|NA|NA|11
CASKGYYGYTF
TGTGCCAGCAAAGGGTACTATGGCTACACCTTC
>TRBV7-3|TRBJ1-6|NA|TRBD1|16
CASSTAGQGSNSPLHF
TGTGCCAGCAGCACCGCGGGACAGGGGAGCAATTCACCCCTCCACTTT
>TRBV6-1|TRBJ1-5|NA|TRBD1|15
CASSEATGVGQPQHF
TGTGCCAGCAGTGAAGCCACAGGGGTGGGTCAGCCCCAGCATTTT
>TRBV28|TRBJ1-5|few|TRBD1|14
CASYDRGRRQPQHF
TGTGCCAGCTACGACAGGGGGCGCCGGCAGCCCCAGCATTTT
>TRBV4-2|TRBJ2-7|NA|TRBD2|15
CASSLEAGGPYEQYF
TGTGCCAGCAGTCTCGAAGCGGGAGGGCCGTACGAGCAGTACTTC
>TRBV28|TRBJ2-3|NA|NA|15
CASSYREFGTDTQYF
TGTGCCAGCAGTTACCGGGAATTTGGGACAGATACGCAGTATTTT
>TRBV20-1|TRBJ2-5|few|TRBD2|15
CSATNVAGGPETQYF
TGCAGTGCTACCAATGTAGCGGGAGGGCCGGAGACCCAGTACTTC
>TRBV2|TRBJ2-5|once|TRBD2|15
CASRLAGVGKETQYF
TGTGCCAGCAGGCTAGCGGGAGTAGGAAAAGAGACCCAGTACTTC
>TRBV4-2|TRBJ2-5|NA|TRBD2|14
CAGSPAGGQETRYF
TGTGCCGGCAGCCCAGCGGGAGGGCAAGAGACCCGGTACTTC
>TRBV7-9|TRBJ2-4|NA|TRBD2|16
CASSSSPGLAGDEQYF
TGTGCCAGCAGCTCCTCCCCCGGACTAGCGGGAGATGAGCAGTACTTC
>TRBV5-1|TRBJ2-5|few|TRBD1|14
CASSKTGNQETQYF
TGCGCCAGCAGCAAGACAGGGAACCAAGAGACCCAGTACTTC